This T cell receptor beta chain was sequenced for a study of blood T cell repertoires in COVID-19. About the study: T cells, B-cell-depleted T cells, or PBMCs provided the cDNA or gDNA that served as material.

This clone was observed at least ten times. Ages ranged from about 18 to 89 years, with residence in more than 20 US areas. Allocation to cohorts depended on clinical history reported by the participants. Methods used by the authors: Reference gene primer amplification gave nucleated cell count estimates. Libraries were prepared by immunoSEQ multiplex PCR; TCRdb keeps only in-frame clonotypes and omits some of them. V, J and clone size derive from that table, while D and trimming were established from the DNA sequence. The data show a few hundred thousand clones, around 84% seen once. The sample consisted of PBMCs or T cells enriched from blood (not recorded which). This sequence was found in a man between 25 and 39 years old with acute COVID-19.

This CDR3 reads CASSLGVVGYTF. The CDR3 region has the DNA TGTGCCAGCAGCTTAGGCGTTGTTGGCTACACCTTC. The chain employs TRBV11-3 and TRBJ1-2; unclear D gene. The germline V gene has CDR1 SGHNT and CDR2 YENEEA. The CDR3 spans 12 residues. V shed 1 base and J shed 7 bases, with 7 bases lying between them.